A single sample is the source of the 27 T cell receptor beta chains below, sequenced in a study of OX40 agonist ivuxolimab in advanced cancers. Clones were sequenced by immunoSEQ multiplex PCR, and TCRdb holds only the in-frame ones, with some missing. This repertoire shows 9,500 to 12,000 clones, 76% found once; its top ten account for 22%. The sample in question was CD4+ or CD8+ T cells sorted from blood, obtained in a trial of the OX40 agonist ivuxolimab. These receptors were obtained from an adult with an advanced solid tumor such as melanoma, head and neck, liver or kidney cancer.

About this clone: One end of the junction does not line up with germline, which may come from a read error. This CDR3 is also generated by other DNA sequences in the sample. This chain connects TRBV2 to TRBJ1-6; D unresolved. Germline V gives CDR1 SNHLY, CDR2 FYNNEI. This CDR3 is built from 13 residues. The CDR3 DNA reads as TGTGCCAGCAGTGAATCTCCCTATTCGCCCCTCCACTTT. Amino acid sequence: CASSESPYSPLHF.

V gene TRBV9 combines with J gene TRBJ1-1; D remains unclear. V lost 3 bases and J 4 bases, leaving 16 bases between the germline ends. This CDR3 is built from 15 residues. CDR1 and CDR2 from the germline V gene are SGDLS and YYNGEE. This chain's CDR3 is CASSGTPGRITEAFF. The CDR3 DNA reads as TGTGCCAGCAGCGGAACTCCGGGAAGGATCACTGAAGCTTTCTTT.

The V call is TRBV7-8, the J call TRBJ2-2; D tentatively fits TRBD1 or TRBD2 (5 bases each). Germline-derived CDR1 and CDR2 are SGHVS and FQNEAQ. The CDR3 length is 15 residues. Trimming pared 6 bases from V and 6 bases from J, leaving 17 bases between. The CDR3 DNA sequence: TGTGCCAGCAGGCCTTCATCTCGGGGCTCCGGGGAGCTGTTTTTT. It specifies CASRPSSRGSGELFF.

This clone was detected only a few times. V and J are TRBV5-1 and TRBJ1-1; 8 positions match TRBD1. V dropped 3 bases and J dropped 7; count of bases not matched to a gene: 8. The length of the CDR3 is 14 residues. Germline V CDR1 and CDR2: SGHRS, YFSETQ. CDR3 amino acids: CASSSGTGVFEAFF. DNA for the CDR3: TGCGCCAGCAGCTCCGGGACAGGTGTATTTGAAGCTTTCTTT.

The genes are TRBV7-9 and TRBJ2-7; a weak D match, TRBD1 (6 bases). Germline V gene data show CDR1 as SEHNR and CDR2 as FQNEAQ (reference sequence). The ends were cut back, 5 bases at V and 3 bases at J, with 23 bases in the middle. The CDR3 contains 17 residues. The CDR3 DNA is TGTGCCAGCAGCCCCAGAGAAACAGGGAGTAAGGGCTACGAGCAGTACTTC. Translated: CASSPRETGSKGYEQYF.

The table lists this clone with a few counts. V usage is TRBV5-1 and J usage is TRBJ1-3, with D possibly matching TRBD1 (5 bases). The CDR3 is 13 residues long. Germline V CDR1 and CDR2: SGHRS, YFSETQ. V lost 4 bases and J lost 12, with 17 bases in between. The CDR3 sequence: CASSVQGPGDIYF. The CDR3 nucleotides are TGCGCCAGCAGCGTCCAGGGCCCTGGAGACATATATTTT.

Points on this clone: This probably arose from a read error, given a far larger clone one base away. The V call is TRBV27, the J call TRBJ2-2; D gene ambiguous. The CDR3 covers 13 residues. The V gene's germline CDR1 is MNHEY and CDR2 SMNVEV (reference sequence). The DNA of the CDR3 is TGTGCCAGCAGTGGAGCTCGAACCGAGGAGCTGTTTTTT. Its translation is CASSGARTEELFF.

This clone was seen a single time. V and J are TRBV5-6 and TRBJ1-1; no clear D gene. Per germline, CDR1 SGHDT and CDR2 YYEEEE. The CDR3 sequence is 14 residues long. The V end lost 4 bases, the J end lost 0 bases, and 10 bases lay between the germline ends. The DNA of the CDR3 is TGTGCCAGCAGCCATCCCTCGTTGAACACTGAAGCTTTCTTT. Translated, it gives CASSHPSLNTEAFF.

J is TRBJ1-5 and V is TRBV27, with TRBD1 identical over 8 bases. CDR1 MNHEY and CDR2 SMNVEV come from the germline V gene (reference sequence). J was trimmed by 4 bases and V by 6 bases; bases with no gene match: 2. The CDR3 is 13 residues long. The CDR3 loop reads CASRRQGNQPQHF. The DNA for the CDR3 is TGTGCCAGCAGAAGACAGGGGAATCAGCCCCAGCATTTT.

The chain employs TRBV5-4 and TRBJ2-1; the match to TRBD2 covers 10 bases. The CDR3 consists of 17 residues. V was clipped by 4 bases and J by 7 bases; unmatched bases: 14. In germline, CDR1 is SGHNT, CDR2 YYREEE (reference sequence). The CDR3 coding sequence is TGTGCCAGCAGCCCTCCAAGCAGCGGGGGGGCCTTGAATGAGCAGTTCTTC. The encoded protein is CASSPPSSGGALNEQFF. The full variable domain, its missing parts supplied by reference TRBV5-4 and TRBJ2-1, is ETGVTQSPTHLIKTRGQQVTLRCSSQSGHNTVSWYQQALGQGPQFIFQYYREEENGRGNFPPRFSGLQFPNYSSELNVNALELDDSALYLCASSPPSSGGALNEQFFGPGTRLTVL.

This clone was detected a few times. The chain has TRBV7-8 and TRBJ2-3; no definite D call. V dropped 5 bases and J dropped 1 base, with 7 bases sitting between them. This CDR3 has 13 residues. The germline V gene encodes CDR1 SGHVS and CDR2 FQNEAQ. CDR3 bases: TGTGCCAGCAGCGCCGTCGGCACAGATACGCAGTATTTT. Residues: CASSAVGTDTQYF.

This clone qualifies as medium-sized. The rearrangement joins TRBV29-1 to TRBJ1-2; D perhaps matches TRBD1 (6 bases). The CDR3 contains 13 residues. V lost 3 bases and J lost 8, with 16 bases in between. Germline CDR1 SQVTM, CDR2 ANQGSEA. The CDR3 protein is CSVENFRGEGYTF. DNA for the CDR3: TGCAGCGTTGAGAACTTCAGGGGTGAGGGCTACACCTTC.

For this clone: A read error is likely here: a far larger clone is one base away. V gene TRBV29-1 combines with J gene TRBJ2-1, with TRBD2 matching over 7 bases. The CDR3 sequence is 18 residues long. Germline V lookup: CDR1 SQVTM, CDR2 ANQGSEA. J was trimmed by 1 base and V by 1 base; bases with no gene match: 13. The CDR3 DNA sequence: TGCAGCGTTGAAGGTGGGGGAGGGCCAGGAGGTTCCTACAATGAGCAGTTCTTC. Its protein is CSVEGGGGPGGSYNEQFF.

V gene TRBV9 combines with J gene TRBJ1-6; D might be TRBD1 (5 bases). Germline values: CDR1 SGDLS, CDR2 YYNGEE. The CDR3 has 14 amino acids. V was trimmed by 2 bases and J by 9 bases, leaving 12 bases between them. The CDR3 DNA reads as TGTGCCAGCAGCGTTGGGGACGGATTTTCACCCCTCCACTTT. Encoded protein: CASSVGDGFSPLHF.

The chain carries TRBV4-3 and TRBJ2-3, with TRBD2 matching 14 bases. The CDR3 length is 15 residues. Trimming at V came to 3 bases and at J to 4 bases, leaving 0 bases not matched to a gene. Per germline, CDR1 LGHNA and CDR2 YSLEER. The CDR3 coding sequence is TGCGCCAGCAGCCAGACTAGCGGGGGGGCAGATACGCAGTATTTT. Translated, it gives CASSQTSGGADTQYF.

This chain joins TRBV19 and TRBJ2-2, with 9 positions matching TRBD1. Germline V lookup: CDR1 LNHDA, CDR2 SQIVND (reference sequence). The CDR3 loop spans 15 amino acids. After removal of 6 bases from V and 6 bases from J, the junction contained 8 bases not matched to a gene. DNA for the CDR3: TGTGCCAGTAGCCGGGACAGGGACGGTTCCGGGGAGCTGTTTTTT. This gives the protein CASSRDRDGSGELFF.

This chain connects TRBV18 to TRBJ1-4; no clear D. Between the trimmed V and J ends, which lost 0 bases and 6 bases, there was a span of 11 bases. CDR1 is KGHSH, CDR2 LQKENI, per germline. The CDR3 totals 15 residues. CDR3 bases: TGTGCCAGCTCACCACCGGCAAAGGAGGATGAAAAACTGTTTTTT. Translated, it gives CASSPPAKEDEKLFF.

The chain has TRBV4-1 and TRBJ2-4, with D possibly TRBD1 on 6 matching bases. This CDR3 is 15 amino acids long. V lost 0 bases and J 5 bases, leaving 11 bases between the germline ends. CDR1 and CDR2 from the germline V gene are MGHRA and YSYEKL. The CDR3: CASSQEGTMENIQYF. Written as DNA, the CDR3 is TGCGCCAGCAGCCAAGAGGGGACAATGGAAAACATTCAGTACTTC.

This sequence joins TRBV11-2 and TRBJ2-7; D is perhaps TRBD1 (6 bases). Looked up from germline, CDR1 is SGHAT and CDR2 is FQNNGV. V gave up 6 bases and J gave up 2 bases, with 11 bases separating them. The CDR3 totals 13 residues. CDR3 protein: CASSLDSTYEQYF. The CDR3, as DNA: TGTGCCAGCAGTTTGGACAGCACCTACGAGCAGTACTTC.

CDR3 protein: CASSDSGGTGELFF. The CDR3 nucleotides are TGTGCCAGCAGTGACTCGGGAGGGACCGGGGAGCTGTTTTTT. The rearrangement uses TRBV6-4 and TRBJ2-2; TRBD2 matches at 7 bases. Germline V CDR1 and CDR2: MRHNA, SNTAGT. The length of the CDR3 is 14 residues. The V and J ends lost 0 bases and 5 bases, in that order; junction bases with no gene match: 0.

This clone has a handful of counts. V is TRBV5-8 and J is TRBJ2-1, with TRBD1 matching over 10 bases. Unmatched junction bases numbered 4, after V lost 2 bases and J lost 5 bases. The CDR3 is 15 residues long. Germline V gene lookup returns CDR1 SGHTS and CDR2 YDEGEE. The DNA of the CDR3 is TGTGCCAGCAGCTTCGGGACAGGGGTCGACAATGAGCAGTTCTTC. It translates to CASSFGTGVDNEQFF. Drawing the rest from reference TRBV5-8 and TRBJ2-1, the complete variable domain is EAGVTQSPTHLIKTRGQQATLRCSPISGHTSVYWYQQALGLGLQFLLWYDEGEERNRGNFPPRFSGRQFPNYSSELNVNALELEDSALYLCASSFGTGVDNEQFFGPGTRLTVL.

Within the sample, this clone is large. The rearrangement joins TRBV27 to TRBJ1-2; no clear D gene. Between the trimmed V and J ends, which lost 5 bases and 8 bases, there was a span of 6 bases. Germline V gene lookup returns CDR1 MNHEY and CDR2 SMNVEV (reference sequence). The CDR3 runs 10 residues. The CDR3 spells CASSPLGYTF. The CDR3 DNA sequence: TGTGCCAGCAGTCCTTTAGGCTACACCTTC.

In this sample, this clone turned up a few times. V is TRBV11-3 and J is TRBJ2-1; D is undetermined. V was clipped by 5 bases and J by 2 bases, with 7 bases between them. The CDR3 spans 13 residues. Germline CDR1 and CDR2: SGHNT and YENEEA. CDR3 protein: CASSPGPYNEQFF. CDR3 DNA sequence: TGTGCCAGCAGCCCTGGCCCCTACAATGAGCAGTTCTTC.

This clone was seen once. The chain couples TRBV6-6 to TRBJ2-5, with 9 nucleotides matching TRBD2. This CDR3 contains 16 residues. V lost 4 bases, J lost 4 bases, and 10 bases stayed unmatched. Germline CDR1 MNHNY, CDR2 SVGAGI (reference sequence). The CDR3 DNA reads as TGTGCCAGCAGTTCGGGGACTAGCACCTCGGGAGAGACCCAGTACTTC. Encoded protein: CASSSGTSTSGETQYF.

V is TRBV4-2 and J is TRBJ2-2; D is uncertain. V lost 4 bases and J 0 bases, leaving 9 bases between the germline ends. CDR1 is LGHNA and CDR2 is YNFKEQ in the germline V gene. This CDR3 has 15 residues. For the CDR3, the DNA is TGTGCCAGCAGCCCGGACCGCGCGAACACCGGGGAGCTGTTTTTT. Protein product: CASSPDRANTGELFF.

The chain links TRBV27 to TRBJ2-7; D is undetermined. This CDR3 contains 13 residues. Germline assignment: CDR1 MNHEY and CDR2 SMNVEV (reference sequence). The V end was cut by 5 bases, the J end by 4 bases, with 12 bases between. CDR3: CASSPASWYEQYF. In DNA, the CDR3 is TGTGCCAGCAGTCCCGCCAGTTGGTACGAGCAGTACTTC.

J is TRBJ2-5 and V is TRBV4-3; D unclear. Deletions cut 0 bases from V and 5 bases from J, with 10 bases between. The V gene's germline CDR1 is LGHNA and CDR2 YSLEER. The CDR3 sequence is 14 residues long. For the CDR3, the DNA is TGCGCCAGCAGCCAAGAATTGGGTTGGGAGACCCAGTACTTC. Residues: CASSQELGWETQYF.